This TCR beta chain was captured in a study of metastatic and nonmetastatic thyroid tumors. Turning to the study itself: The comparison covered peripheral blood and tumor or nodule tissue in malignant and benign thyroid patients.

Study results and caveats: Significantly higher TCR beta diversity was reportedly seen in malignant thyroid tumors than benign nodules, in blood and tumor.

TCRdb re-called the PCR reads through MiXCR. The table lists about 52,000 clones, around a sixth of them singletons, with roughly 3% in the top ten. All patients were untreated before thyroid surgery. Trimming took 1 base from V and 9 from J, leaving 16 bases between them. The germline CDR1 and CDR2 sequences are MGHRA and YSYEKL. CDR3 size: 16 residues. This clone was seen at least ten times. Its target is not known. The sequenced sample consisted of blood. The receptor's source is a female donor with papillary thyroid cancer or a benign thyroid nodule (not recorded which). Some clones in this sample may be carry-over from other donors' samples. The chain uses TRBV4-1 and TRBJ1-6; D is undetermined. The CDR3 DNA is TGCGCCAGCAGCCAAGCTTGGACGGGTAATAGTTCACCCCTCCACTTT. Its protein product is CASSQAWTGNSSPLHF.